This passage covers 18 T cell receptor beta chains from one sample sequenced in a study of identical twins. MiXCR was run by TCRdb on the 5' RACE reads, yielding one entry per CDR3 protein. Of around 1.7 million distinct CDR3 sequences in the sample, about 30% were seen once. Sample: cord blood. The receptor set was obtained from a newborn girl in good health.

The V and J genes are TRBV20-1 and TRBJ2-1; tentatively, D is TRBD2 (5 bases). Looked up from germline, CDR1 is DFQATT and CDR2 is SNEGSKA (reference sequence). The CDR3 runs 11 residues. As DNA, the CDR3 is TGCAGCCGGGGATGGTACAATGAGCAGTTCTTC. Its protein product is CSRGWYNEQFF.

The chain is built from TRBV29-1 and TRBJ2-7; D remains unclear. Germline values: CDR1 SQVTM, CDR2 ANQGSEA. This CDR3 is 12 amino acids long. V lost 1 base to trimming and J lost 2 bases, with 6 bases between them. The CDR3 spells CSVEGKTYEQYF. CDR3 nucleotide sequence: TGCAGCGTTGAAGGCAAGACCTACGAGCAGTACTTC.

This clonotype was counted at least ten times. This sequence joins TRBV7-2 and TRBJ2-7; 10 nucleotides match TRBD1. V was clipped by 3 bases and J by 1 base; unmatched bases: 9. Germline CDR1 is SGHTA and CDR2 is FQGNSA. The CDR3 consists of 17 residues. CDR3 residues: CASSFLADRGSSYEQYF. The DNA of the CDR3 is TGTGCCAGCAGCTTTTTGGCGGACAGGGGGAGTTCCTACGAGCAGTACTTC. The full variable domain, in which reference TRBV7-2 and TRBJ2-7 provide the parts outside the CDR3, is GAGVSQSPSNKVTEKGKDVELRCDPISGHTALYWYRQSLGQGLEFLIYFQGNSAPDKSGLPSDRFSAERTGGSVSTLTIQRTQQEDSAVYLCASSFLADRGSSYEQYFGPGTRLTVT.

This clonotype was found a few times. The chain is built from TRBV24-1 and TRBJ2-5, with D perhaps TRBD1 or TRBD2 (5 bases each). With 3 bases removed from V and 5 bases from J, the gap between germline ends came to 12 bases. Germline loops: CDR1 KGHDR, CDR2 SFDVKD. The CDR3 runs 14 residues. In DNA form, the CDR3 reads TGTGCCACCAGTGATACCGGGACCTCGGAGACCCAGTACTTC. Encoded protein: CATSDTGTSETQYF.

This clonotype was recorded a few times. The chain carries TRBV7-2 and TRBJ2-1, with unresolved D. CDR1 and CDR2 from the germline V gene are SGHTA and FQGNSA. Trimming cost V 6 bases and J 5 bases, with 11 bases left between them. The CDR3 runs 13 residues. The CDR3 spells CASRPTLNNEQFF. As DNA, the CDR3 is TGTGCCAGCAGGCCAACACTTAACAATGAGCAGTTCTTC.

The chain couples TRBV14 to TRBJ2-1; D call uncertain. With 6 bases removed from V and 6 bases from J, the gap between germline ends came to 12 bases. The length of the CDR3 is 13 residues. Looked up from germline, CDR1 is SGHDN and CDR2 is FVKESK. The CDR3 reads CASSWYGGNEQFF. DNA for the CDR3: TGTGCCAGCAGTTGGTACGGCGGCAATGAGCAGTTCTTC.

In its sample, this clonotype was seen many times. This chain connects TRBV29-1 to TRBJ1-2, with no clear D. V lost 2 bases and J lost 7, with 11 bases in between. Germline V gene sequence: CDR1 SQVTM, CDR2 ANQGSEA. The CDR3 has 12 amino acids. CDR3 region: CSVESPGFGYTF. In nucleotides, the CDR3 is TGCAGCGTTGAATCTCCCGGGTTTGGCTACACCTTC.

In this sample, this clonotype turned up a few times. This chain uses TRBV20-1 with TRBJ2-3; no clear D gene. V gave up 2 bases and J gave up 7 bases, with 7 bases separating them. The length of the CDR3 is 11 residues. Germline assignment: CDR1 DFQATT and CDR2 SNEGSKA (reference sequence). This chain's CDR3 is CSARYYNTQYF. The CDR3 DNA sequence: TGCAGTGCTAGATACTACAATACGCAGTATTTT.

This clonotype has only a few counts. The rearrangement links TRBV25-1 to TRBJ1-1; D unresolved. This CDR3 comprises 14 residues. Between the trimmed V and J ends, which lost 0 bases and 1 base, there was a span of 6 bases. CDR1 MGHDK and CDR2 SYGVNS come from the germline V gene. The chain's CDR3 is CASSEYLENTEAFF. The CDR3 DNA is TGTGCCAGCAGTGAATATTTGGAGAACACTGAAGCTTTCTTT.

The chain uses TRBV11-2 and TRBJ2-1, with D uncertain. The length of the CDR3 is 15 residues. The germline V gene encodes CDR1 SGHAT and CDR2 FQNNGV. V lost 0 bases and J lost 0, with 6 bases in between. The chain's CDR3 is CASSLEVRSYNEQFF. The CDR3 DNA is TGTGCCAGCAGCTTAGAGGTTCGCTCCTACAATGAGCAGTTCTTC.

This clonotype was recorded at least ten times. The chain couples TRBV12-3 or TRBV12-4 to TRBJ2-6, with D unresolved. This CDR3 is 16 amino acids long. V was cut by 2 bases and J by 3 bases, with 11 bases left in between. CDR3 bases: TGTGCCAGCAGTTTACGGTCGATCAGTGGGGCCAACGTCCTGACTTTC. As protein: CASSLRSISGANVLTF.

The CDR3 here is CASRGDIAGASYNEQYF. CDR3 DNA: TGTGCCAGCAGGGGGGACATAGCGGGGGCCAGCTACAATGAGCAGTACTTC. This sequence joins TRBV2 and TRBJ2-1, with 9 bases fitting TRBD2. The J call is doubtful: the DNA matches TRBJ2-7 better. Germline V gene data show CDR1 as SNHLY and CDR2 as FYNNEI. The CDR3 is made up of 17 amino acids.

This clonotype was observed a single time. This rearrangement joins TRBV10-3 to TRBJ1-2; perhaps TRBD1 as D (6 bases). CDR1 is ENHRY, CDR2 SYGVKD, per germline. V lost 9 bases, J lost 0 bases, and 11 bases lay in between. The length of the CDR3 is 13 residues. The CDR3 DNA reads TGTGCCATGACAGGAAACACTAACTATGGCTACACCTTC. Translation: CAMTGNTNYGYTF.

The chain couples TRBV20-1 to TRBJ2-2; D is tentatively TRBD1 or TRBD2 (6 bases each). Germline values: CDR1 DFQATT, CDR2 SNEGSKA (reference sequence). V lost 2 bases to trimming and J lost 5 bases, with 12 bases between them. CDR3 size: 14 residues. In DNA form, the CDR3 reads TGCAGTGCTAGAACTCGGAGGGGGACCGGGGAGCTGTTTTTT. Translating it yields CSARTRRGTGELFF.

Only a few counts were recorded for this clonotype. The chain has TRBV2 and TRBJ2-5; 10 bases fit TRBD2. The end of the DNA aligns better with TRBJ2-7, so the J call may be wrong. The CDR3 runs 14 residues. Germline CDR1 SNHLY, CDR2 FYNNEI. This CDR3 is CASRRELAGYEQYF. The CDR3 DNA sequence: TGTGCCAGCAGAAGGGAACTAGCGGGGTACGAGCAGTACTTC.

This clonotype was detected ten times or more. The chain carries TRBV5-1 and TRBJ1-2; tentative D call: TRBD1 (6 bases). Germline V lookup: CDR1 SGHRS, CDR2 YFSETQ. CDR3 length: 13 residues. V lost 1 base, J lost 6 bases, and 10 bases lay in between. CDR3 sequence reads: CASSLTGFDGYTF. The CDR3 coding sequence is TGCGCCAGCAGCTTGACAGGGTTCGATGGCTACACCTTC.

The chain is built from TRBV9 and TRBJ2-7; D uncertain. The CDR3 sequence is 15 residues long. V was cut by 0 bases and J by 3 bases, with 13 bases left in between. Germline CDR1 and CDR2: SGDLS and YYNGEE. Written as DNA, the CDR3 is TGTGCCAGCAGCGTAGGCGTTCGAGGTAGCTACGAGCAGTACTTC. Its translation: CASSVGVRGSYEQYF.

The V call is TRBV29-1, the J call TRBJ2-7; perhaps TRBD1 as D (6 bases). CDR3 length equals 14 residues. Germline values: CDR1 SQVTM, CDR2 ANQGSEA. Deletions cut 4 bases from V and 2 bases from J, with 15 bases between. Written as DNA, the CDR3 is TGCAGCGTTGCAGTAAATCCAGGGGCCTACGAGCAGTACTTC. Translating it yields CSVAVNPGAYEQYF.